Listed below are T cell receptor beta chains from one sample, sequenced in a study of shared clonotypes between healthy human individuals. The protocol was immunoSEQ multiplex PCR, while the TCRdb copy is restricted to in-frame clones and leaves out a portion. The sample has fewer than 3 million clones, about nine tenths seen once. Sequencing was done on a sample of naive CD4+ T cells from PBMCs. These receptors were obtained from a young man in good health. Some clones in this sample may be carry-over from other donors' samples. CDR3s leave out the opening cysteine and the closing phenylalanine or tryptophan. A D gene is named only where the DNA matches it firmly.

CDR3 protein: ASSLSVPDTQY
D gene: NA
V gene: TRBV5-6
J gene: TRBJ2-3

CDR3 protein: ASSLSAGVETQY
D gene: TRBD2
V gene: TRBV5-1
J gene: TRBJ2-5

CDR3 protein: ASSPSGTRKETQY
D gene: NA
V gene: TRBV12-1
J gene: TRBJ2-5

CDR3 protein: ATSRDRQGIVQY
D gene: TRBD1
V gene: TRBV15
J gene: TRBJ2-7

CDR3 protein: ASSRNGGAGDGYT
D gene: NA
V gene: TRBV5-1
J gene: TRBJ1-2

CDR3 protein: ASSPPGLGAVYEQY
D gene: NA
V gene: TRBV5-1
J gene: TRBJ2-7

CDR3 protein: ASSPTGELTNYGYT
D gene: NA
V gene: TRBV18
J gene: TRBJ1-2

CDR3 protein: SVGKHRGSPGELF
D gene: TRBD1
V gene: TRBV29-1
J gene: TRBJ2-2

CDR3 protein: ASSLERGSGSLNEQF
D gene: TRBD2
V gene: TRBV11-3
J gene: TRBJ2-1

CDR3 protein: ASSARASGRAMGETQY
D gene: TRBD2
V gene: TRBV2
J gene: TRBJ2-5

CDR3 protein: AIRGQQNTGELF
D gene: NA
V gene: TRBV5-1
J gene: TRBJ2-2

CDR3 protein: ASSLRLAEYNEQF
D gene: TRBD2
V gene: TRBV6-5
J gene: TRBJ2-1

CDR3 protein: ASSPGTSVEDEQF
D gene: TRBD2
V gene: TRBV7-3
J gene: TRBJ2-1

CDR3 protein: ATSRDRASGASGEQY
D gene: TRBD2
V gene: TRBV15
J gene: TRBJ2-7

CDR3 protein: AWSVGTGGYEQY
D gene: TRBD1
V gene: TRBV30
J gene: TRBJ2-7

CDR3 protein: ASSRDFNEKLF
D gene: NA
V gene: TRBV5-1
J gene: TRBJ1-4

CDR3 protein: ASSRTGRVSYEQY
D gene: NA
V gene: TRBV6-6
J gene: TRBJ2-7

CDR3 protein: ASRTGQGFGEQY
D gene: TRBD1
V gene: TRBV28
J gene: TRBJ2-7

CDR3 protein: ASSSGLAGVADTQY
D gene: TRBD2
V gene: TRBV5-1
J gene: TRBJ2-3

CDR3 protein: ASSVRGAGEKLF
D gene: NA
V gene: TRBV6-1
J gene: TRBJ1-4

CDR3 protein: ASSPGLGDTDTQY
D gene: NA
V gene: TRBV11-3
J gene: TRBJ2-3

CDR3 protein: ASSTGQGPDTLH
D gene: TRBD1
V gene: TRBV5-1
J gene: TRBJ1-6

CDR3 protein: ASSWGQGARQPQH
D gene: TRBD1
V gene: TRBV7-4
J gene: TRBJ1-5

CDR3 protein: ASSSGSTWFRPEQY
D gene: NA
V gene: TRBV5-8
J gene: TRBJ2-7

CDR3 protein: ASSSGVWGYT
D gene: NA
V gene: TRBV28
J gene: TRBJ1-2

CDR3 protein: ASSSGGSSYEQY
D gene: TRBD2
V gene: TRBV27
J gene: TRBJ2-7

CDR3 protein: ASSLDPEEGYT
D gene: NA
V gene: TRBV7-2
J gene: TRBJ1-2

CDR3 protein: ASSPYEGETGNTIY
D gene: NA
V gene: TRBV11-2
J gene: TRBJ1-3